These 26 T cell receptor beta chains originate from one sample sequenced in a study of control samples from healthy donors and cancer patients. Sequenced by immunoSEQ multiplex PCR; TCRdb stores in-frame clones only, minus some. The table lists tens of thousands of clones, around 90% of them singletons. Sequencing used PBMCs. These receptors were obtained from a man aged 40-55 years with colorectal cancer.

V gene TRBV4-2 combines with J gene TRBJ1-1, with a possible D match to TRBD1 (5 bases). This CDR3 has 15 amino acids. Germline-derived CDR1 and CDR2 are LGHNA and YNFKEQ. With 0 bases removed from V and 5 bases from J, the gap between germline ends came to 13 bases. The DNA for the CDR3 is TGTGCCAGCAGCCAAGACCGGCAGGGACGTACTGAAGCTTTCTTT. Translating gives CASSQDRQGRTEAFF.

The chain carries TRBV30 and TRBJ2-7; a possible D gene is TRBD1 (5 bases). Looked up from germline, CDR1 is GTSNPN and CDR2 is SVGIG (reference sequence). Trimming pared 1 base from V and 2 bases from J, leaving 21 bases between. CDR3 length equals 17 residues. The CDR3 DNA follows: TGTGCCTGGAGTGAAATCATGAGTATGACAGAGACCTACGAGCAGTACTTC. Amino acids: CAWSEIMSMTETYEQYF.

The chain links TRBV7-6 to TRBJ2-1; D may be TRBD2 (5 bases). Trimming pared 5 bases from V and 6 bases from J, leaving 20 bases between. From germline, CDR1 is SGHVS and CDR2 FNYEAQ. The CDR3 spans 16 residues. The chain's CDR3 is CASSRHPVGEFNEQFF. The DNA for the CDR3 is TGTGCCAGCAGCCGTCACCCAGTCGGGGAGTTCAATGAGCAGTTCTTC.

J is TRBJ2-1 and V is TRBV4-2; 13 bases match TRBD2. V was clipped by 5 bases and J by 8 bases; unmatched bases: 3. The length of the CDR3 is 14 residues. Germline V gene lookup returns CDR1 LGHNA and CDR2 YNFKEQ. The DNA of the CDR3 is TGTGCCAGCAGCTTTGGACTAGCGGGGGATGAGCAGTTCTTC. The encoded protein is CASSFGLAGDEQFF.

DNA for the CDR3: TGTGCCAGCAGTCCAGGACTAGCGGGAGGGTCAAGCGGCCCTAATGAGCAGTTCTTC. It codes for CASSPGLAGGSSGPNEQFF. V usage is TRBV27 and J usage is TRBJ2-1; 15 bases line up with TRBD2. The CDR3 covers 19 residues. Germline V gives CDR1 MNHEY, CDR2 SMNVEV (reference sequence). V lost 5 bases, J lost 7 bases, and 15 bases stayed unmatched.

The chain combines TRBV5-1 with TRBJ2-7; D not certain. The CDR3 totals 14 residues. Germline CDR1 reads SGHRS; CDR2 reads YFSETQ. V was clipped by 0 bases and J by 5 bases, with 12 bases between them. The CDR3 nucleotides are TGCGCCAGCAGCTTGGAAGTGTCTGCCCACGAGCAGTACTTC. Residues: CASSLEVSAHEQYF.

There are a few counts of this clone. The chain joins TRBV27 to TRBJ2-7, with 11 bases lining up with TRBD2. Unmatched junction bases numbered 3, after V lost 5 bases and J lost 0 bases. The V gene's germline CDR1 is MNHEY and CDR2 SMNVEV (reference sequence). The CDR3 sequence is 15 residues long. The CDR3 DNA reads as TGTGCCAGCAGTACCACTAGCGGGAGCTCCTACGAGCAGTACTTC. Protein sequence: CASSTTSGSSYEQYF.

This chain uses TRBV18 with TRBJ1-4; D might be TRBD1 (5 bases). V shed 2 bases and J shed 3 bases, with 10 bases lying between them. Germline V gene sequence: CDR1 KGHSH, CDR2 LQKENI. The CDR3 length is 15 residues. The CDR3 is CASSPRGRANEKLFF. In DNA form, the CDR3 reads TGTGCCAGCTCACCAAGGGGCAGAGCTAATGAAAAACTGTTTTTT. The whole variable domain, remainder taken from reference TRBV18 and TRBJ1-4, is NAGVMQNPRHLVRRRGQEARLRCSPMKGHSHVYWYRQLPEEGLKFMVYLQKENIIDESGMPKERFSAEFPKEGPSILRIQQVVRGDSAAYFCASSPRGRANEKLFFGSGTQLSVL.

This chain connects TRBV6-5 to TRBJ2-6; tentatively, D is TRBD1 (6 bases). Per the germline V gene, CDR1 is MNHEY and CDR2 is SVGAGI. V dropped 6 bases and J dropped 0 bases, with 9 bases sitting between them. The CDR3 consists of 15 residues. The CDR3 loop is CASSRQVSGANVLTF. In nucleotides, the CDR3 is TGTGCCAGCAGCCGACAGGTCTCTGGGGCCAACGTCCTGACTTTC.

DNA for the CDR3: TGCAGCGTCGGTACTAGCGGGAGATCATACAATGAGCAGTTCTTC. Translating gives CSVGTSGRSYNEQFF. This chain connects TRBV29-1 to TRBJ2-1; 11 bases fit TRBD2. The CDR3 is 15 residues long. Germline values: CDR1 SQVTM, CDR2 ANQGSEA. The J segment lost 4 bases and the V segment lost 6 bases, leaving 8 bases of the junction unmatched.

The rearrangement uses TRBV2 and TRBJ2-4; D is unresolved. This CDR3 contains 13 residues. Germline-derived CDR1 and CDR2 are SNHLY and FYNNEI. V lost 11 bases, J lost 0 bases, and 11 bases lay in between. CDR3 bases: TGTGCCGCAGTTGGGCTAGCCAAAAACATTCAGTACTTC. Its protein product is CAAVGLAKNIQYF.

This chain connects TRBV5-4 to TRBJ1-6, with 8 bases identical to TRBD1. The CDR3 totals 14 residues. Per the germline V gene, CDR1 is SGHNT and CDR2 is YYREEE (reference sequence). With V trimmed by 7 bases and J by 8 bases, 8 bases remained unmatched. CDR3 DNA: TGTGCCAGCCAGGACAGGGCAAACGATTCACCCCTCCACTTT. Residues: CASQDRANDSPLHF.

The table lists this clone with a count of one. The chain uses TRBV5-1 and TRBJ2-3; no firm D call. Trimming removed 1 base at V and 2 bases at J, with 11 bases between. The CDR3 runs to 15 residues. CDR1 SGHRS and CDR2 YFSETQ come from the germline V gene. The CDR3 sequence is CASSLIGRFTDTQYF. CDR3 coding DNA: TGCGCCAGCAGCTTGATAGGCAGGTTCACAGATACGCAGTATTTT.

This chain connects TRBV3-1 (or the pseudogene TRBV3-2) to TRBJ2-7, with 9 nucleotides matching TRBD1. The CDR3 sequence is 15 residues long. From germline, CDR1 is LGHDT and CDR2 YNNKEL (reference sequence). The ends lost 7 bases at V and 5 bases at J; junction bases unmatched: 12. The CDR3 reads CASKIGTGIGHEQYF. CDR3 DNA: TGTGCCAGCAAAATCGGGACAGGGATCGGTCACGAGCAGTACTTC.

Worth noting for this clone: Within the sample, other DNA sequences also encode this same CDR3. The chain combines TRBV7-2 with TRBJ2-7; 8 bases match TRBD2. CDR3 length equals 14 residues. V lost 6 bases to trimming and J lost 0 bases; unmatched junction nucleotides: 4. In germline, CDR1 is SGHTA, CDR2 FQGNSA. The CDR3 here is CASSFTSGSYEQYF. For the CDR3, the DNA is TGTGCCAGCAGTTTTACTAGCGGCTCCTACGAGCAGTACTTC.

The genes are TRBV27 and TRBJ1-1; D remains ambiguous. With 0 bases removed from V and 5 bases from J, the gap between germline ends came to 13 bases. CDR1 is MNHEY, CDR2 SMNVEV, per germline (reference sequence). The CDR3 has 15 residues. The CDR3, as DNA: TGTGCCAGCAGTTTATCGGGCGGCAGTTGGACTGAAGCTTTCTTT. This codes for CASSLSGGSWTEAFF.

The chain carries TRBV25-1 and TRBJ1-4; D is unresolved. Per the germline V gene, CDR1 is MGHDK and CDR2 is SYGVNS. The CDR3 is 15 residues long. V was cut by 8 bases and J by 6 bases, with 19 bases left in between. In DNA form, the CDR3 reads TGTGCCAGCTCCGTTCCGGGCCCGCTGGATGAAAAACTGTTTTTT. Residues: CASSVPGPLDEKLFF.

V gene TRBV10-2 combines with J gene TRBJ2-1; D is undetermined. Germline V CDR1 and CDR2: WSHSY, SAAADI. V was cut by 7 bases and J by 5 bases, with 18 bases left in between. The CDR3 has 15 amino acids. CDR3 in amino acids: CASNALGVLHNEQFF. The CDR3 DNA reads TGCGCCAGCAACGCCCTTGGGGTACTTCACAATGAGCAGTTCTTC.

This clone appeared a single time. This chain links TRBV11-2 with TRBJ1-3; the D is unclear. Germline CDR1 reads SGHAT; CDR2 reads FQNNGV. Trimming pared 4 bases from V and 0 bases from J, leaving 7 bases between. The CDR3 consists of 14 residues. The CDR3 region is CASSSSRSGNTIYF. The DNA of the CDR3 is TGTGCCAGCAGCTCCTCACGCTCTGGAAACACCATATATTTT. The full variable domain, with the rest looked up from reference TRBV11-2 and TRBJ1-3, is EAGVAQSPRYKIIEKRQSVAFWCNPISGHATLYWYQQILGQGPKLLIQFQNNGVVDDSQLPKDRFSAERLKGVDSTLKIQPAKLEDSAVYLCASSSSRSGNTIYFGEGSWLTVV.

The V call is TRBV4-1, the J call TRBJ1-4; D call uncertain. The V end was cut by 3 bases, the J end by 2 bases, with 7 bases between. Germline V gene lookup returns CDR1 MGHRA and CDR2 YSYEKL. The CDR3 runs 14 residues. The CDR3 reads CASSHGYTNEKLFF. CDR3 in DNA: TGCGCCAGCAGCCACGGGTACACTAATGAAAAACTGTTTTTT.

The gene calls are TRBV3-1 (or the pseudogene TRBV3-2) and TRBJ1-3; D is possibly TRBD1 (5 bases). Looked up from germline, CDR1 is LGHDT and CDR2 is YNNKEL (reference sequence). This CDR3 is built from 23 residues. V lost 4 bases, J lost 3 bases, and 37 bases lay in between. CDR3 sequence reads: CASSPRLLALSRGRGLNGNTIYF. Written as DNA, the CDR3 is TGTGCCAGCAGCCCAAGATTATTAGCCTTGTCGCGGGGCCGGGGTTTAAATGGAAACACCATATATTTT.

The chain joins TRBV11-2 to TRBJ2-7, with TRBD1 matching 9 bases. There are 14 residues in the CDR3. The V gene end was trimmed by 5 bases and the J gene end by 6 bases; junction bases not matched to a gene: 8. Germline values: CDR1 SGHAT, CDR2 FQNNGV. This CDR3 reads CASSLGQGSREQYF. In DNA form, the CDR3 reads TGTGCCAGCAGCCTCGGACAGGGGTCCCGCGAGCAGTACTTC.

With regard to this clone: The sample carries other DNA sequences with the same CDR3. This sequence joins TRBV28 and TRBJ2-2; D is uncertain. Germline V gene sequence: CDR1 MDHEN, CDR2 SYDVKM. The CDR3 has 10 amino acids. V dropped 5 bases and J dropped 7 bases, with 2 bases sitting between them. DNA of the CDR3: TGTGCCAGCAGTAGCGGGGAGCTGTTTTTT. This encodes CASSSGELFF.

Remarks on this clone: One end of the junction varies from germline; a read error may be responsible. The gene calls are TRBV6-5 and TRBJ1-1; 9 nucleotides match TRBD1. Germline V gene sequence: CDR1 MNHEY, CDR2 SVGAGI. This CDR3 has 13 residues. CDR3 protein: CASPGTGNPEAFF. CDR3 in DNA: TGTGCCAGTCCCGGGACAGGGAACCCTGAAGCTTTCTTT.

The chain recombines TRBV11-1 with TRBJ1-1; no definite D call. CDR1 is SGHAT and CDR2 is FQDESV in the germline V gene (reference sequence). The CDR3 contains 13 residues. Trimming removed 4 bases at V and 1 base at J, with 7 bases between. The CDR3 sequence: CASSSDKNTEAFF. For the CDR3, the DNA is TGTGCCAGCAGCTCAGACAAGAACACTGAAGCTTTCTTT.

J is TRBJ1-6 and V is TRBV5-5; 9 bases are shared with TRBD1. The CDR3 spans 16 residues. Per the germline V gene, CDR1 is SGHKS and CDR2 is YYEKEE (reference sequence). V lost 4 bases, J lost 2 bases, and 4 bases stayed unmatched. CDR3 DNA sequence: TGTGCCAGCAGCCAACAGGGGGCCGCCTATAATTCACCCCTCCACTTT. Translated, it gives CASSQQGAAYNSPLHF.